Listed here are 3 T cell receptor beta chains from one sample, sequenced in a study of Ad26.COV2.S vaccination and SARS-CoV-2 variants. Treatment reported: 15 to 20 received Ad26.COV2.S at low or high dose, single or two shots; about 5 received placebo; per-sample allocation not given. Sample collection was performed on day 63 after the first vaccine or placebo injection. TCRdb's table, derived via immunoSEQ multiplex PCR, lists solely in-frame clones and lacks some. The sample has approximately 460,000 clones, 89% seen once. The specimen was peripheral blood, collected in a trial of Ad26.COV2.S vaccine versus placebo. These receptors were taken from a person between 18 and 65 years old who received the Ad26.COV2.S COVID-19 vaccine or a placebo.

The gene calls are TRBV18 and TRBJ1-1, with D possibly matching TRBD1 (5 bases). The CDR3 is made up of 14 amino acids. Germline values: CDR1 KGHSH, CDR2 LQKENI. Trimming stripped 6 bases from V and 6 bases from J, with 17 bases between. CDR3 amino acids: CASSRELRGAEAFF. In nucleotides, the CDR3 is TGTGCCAGCTCCCGTGAACTACGAGGGGCTGAAGCTTTCTTT.

The chain links TRBV11-2 to TRBJ1-1; TRBD1 agrees at 8 bases. The V gene end was trimmed by 7 bases and the J gene end by 0 bases; junction bases not matched to a gene: 10. Germline loops: CDR1 SGHAT, CDR2 FQNNGV. The CDR3 is 16 residues long. CDR3 protein: CASKRAGTGMNTEAFF. The CDR3 bases are TGTGCCAGCAAAAGAGCAGGGACAGGCATGAACACTGAAGCTTTCTTT.

The chain couples TRBV6-5 to TRBJ2-7, with TRBD1 identical over 7 bases. The CDR3 is made up of 15 amino acids. J lost 3 bases, V lost 6 bases, and 11 bases had no gene match. Germline V gene sequence: CDR1 MNHEY, CDR2 SVGAGI. CDR3 nucleotide sequence: TGTGCCAGCAGCCCCCGGACAGGCTCAGGCTACGAGCAGTACTTC. The encoded protein is CASSPRTGSGYEQYF.